This T cell receptor (beta chain) was identified during a study of blood T cell repertoires in COVID-19 (dated by TCRdb to 2018 to 2020). About the study as a whole: Samples covering the acute and convalescent phases of COVID-19 were provided by collaborators in the United States, Italy and Spain. The material from the prospective study consisted of cDNA or gDNA derived from T cells, B-cell-depleted T cells, or PBMCs. Deeply sampled blood TCRbeta repertoires from subjects exposed to, actively infected with, or recovered from COVID-19 were included in the dataset. The repertoires were released in a freely available public database meant as a resource for research on the immune response to SARS-CoV-2. Samples came from the ongoing ImmuneRACE study (first 160 participants) plus 1,254 subjects from 6 global collaborators. The sample metadata nearly always contained a de-identified subject ID, COVID-19 status, age in years and sex. Where HLA class I and class II types were available, the types were taken from metadata supplied by the sample provider, not from assay-based typing. Study-wide findings and limitations: The amount of clinical and demographic metadata varied by source and participant and was provided uncurated.

TCRbeta CDR3 regions were amplified from genomic DNA by means of the immunoSEQ Assay, a bias-controlled multiplex PCR. For the original study's pipeline: Nucleated cell counts per sample were estimated from amplification of reference gene primers within the assay. Sequence reads were collapsed and filtered to measure the absolute abundance of every unique TCRbeta CDR3 rearrangement. Productive Simpson clonality was computed per sample as the square root of Simpson's diversity index over productive rearrangements. TCRdb obtained this table from immuneACCESS and retained in-frame rearrangements with V and J assigned. These tables miss some clones; where compared with another copy, unresolved V genes account for less than half of the shortfall, and the remainder is unexplained. From that table come the V and J calls and clone size; the DNA was used to work out D and trimming. Within this sample are over 15,000 clones, with about 80% of them counted one time only. Together, the top ten hold roughly 31% of the sample.

Only a few counts were recorded for this clone. Its antigen is still unknown. No much larger clone exists at a distance of one base, and base qualities are not known. The collaborating institutions used their own protocols to collect whole blood in K2EDTA tubes. For TCRbeta analysis, collaborator samples were shipped as frozen whole blood, as isolated PBMCs, or as DNA extracted from either sample type. The CDR3 runs 16 residues from the cysteine to the phenylalanine. CDR3 DNA is the only sequence kept; it has 48 bases, read in frame from the first base. Per the germline V gene, SGHDN is the CDR1 and FVKESK is the CDR2. Trimming removed 3 bases from V and 6 bases from J, leaving 15 bases between the germline ends.

The sequence came from a man aged 65 to 85 with active or convalescent COVID-19. Sequencing input: peripheral blood. Rearrangement joined TRBV14 to TRBJ1-6; the D gene is perhaps TRBD1, on 5 matching bases. This receptor has the CDR3 CASSHAAGVGNSPLHF. The DNA is as follows: TGTGCCAGCAGCCACGCAGCGGGGGTAGGTAATTCACCCCTCCACTTT.